This record concerns one T cell receptor (beta chain) sequence. Its antigen remains unknown. Trimming took off 2 bases at V and 5 bases at J, with 13 bases between the two ends. Per the germline V gene, CDR1 is SGHVS and CDR2 is FNYEAQ. There are 15 residues in the CDR3. The source of the sample is a study of T cell clonotyping in hematopoietic cell transplantation. Findings of the study overall: Graft donor and pretransplant recipient Inverse Simpson Index values predicted broader posttransplant TCR diversity.

Clones were sequenced by immunoSEQ multiplex PCR, and TCRdb holds only the in-frame ones, with some missing. This sample yields about 7,200 clones, of which around 88% are seen a single time; 7.7% belongs to the top ten. This clonotype was sampled from a male patient in his late teens or twenties who had an allogeneic stem cell transplant from a related donor, so the T cells may come from the graft donor. Some clones in this sample may be carry-over from other donors' samples. The specimen was PBMCs, collected 100 days after allogeneic stem cell transplant. The V gene is TRBV7-6, the J gene TRBJ2-1; TRBD2 is a possible D gene (5 bases). CDR3 sequence reads: CASSLTSERDNEQFF. CDR3 coding DNA: TGTGCCAGCAGCTTAACAAGCGAGAGGGACAATGAGCAGTTCTTC.